A single T cell receptor beta chain is shown here with its context. As yet, its antigen is unknown. The data derive from a study of chemoradiotherapy in HPV16-positive cancers. Whole-study context: Candidate HPV-specific clones and shared TCR motifs came from two HPV16-positive patients. General study results and limits: In HPV16-positive patients, HPV-responsive T-cell expansion tracked better recurrence-free survival. During treatment, candidate HPV-specific clones and E7-related motifs expanded in tumor.

Repeated repertoire sampling spanned the course of chemoradiotherapy. V trimming: 5 bases; J trimming: 5 bases; junction bases outside the gene matches: 10. Germline CDR1 and CDR2: SGHTA and FQGNSA. The CDR3 runs to 15 residues. The method was immunoSEQ multiplex PCR; TCRdb's version includes in-frame clones alone and lacks a portion of them. This sample has 3,000 to 3,500 clones, with about 90% found just once. This chain joins TRBV7-2 and TRBJ2-7; TRBD2 matches at 9 bases. This sequence originates from a human donor with HPV-associated anogenital cancer. This specimen consisted of tumor tissue, obtained from a patient who underwent chemoradiotherapy. In DNA, the CDR3 is TGTGCCAGCAGCCCCTTAGGACTAGCGTCCGACGAGCAGTACTTC. Amino acid sequence: CASSPLGLASDEQYF.